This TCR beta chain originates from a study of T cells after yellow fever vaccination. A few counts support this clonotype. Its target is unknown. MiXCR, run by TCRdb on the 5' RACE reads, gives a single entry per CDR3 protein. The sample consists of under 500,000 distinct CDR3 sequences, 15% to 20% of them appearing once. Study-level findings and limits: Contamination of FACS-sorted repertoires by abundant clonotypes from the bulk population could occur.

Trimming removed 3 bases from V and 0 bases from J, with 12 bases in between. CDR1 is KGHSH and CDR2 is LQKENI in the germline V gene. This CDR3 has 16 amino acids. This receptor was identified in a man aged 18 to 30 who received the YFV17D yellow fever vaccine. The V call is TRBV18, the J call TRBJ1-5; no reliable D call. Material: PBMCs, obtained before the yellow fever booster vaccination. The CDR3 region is CASSPGIRYSNQPQHF. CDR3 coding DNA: TGTGCCAGCTCACCGGGGATACGCTATAGCAATCAGCCCCAGCATTTT.